These T cell receptor beta chains were read from a single sample in a study of T cell changes during pregnancy in multiple sclerosis. Some clones are missing from TCRdb's copy, which holds only in-frame ones; the method was immunoSEQ multiplex PCR. The sample has under 40,000 clones, almost 90% seen once. The sequences come from CD8+ T cells from peripheral blood mononuclear cells, collected after pregnancy. Source of these receptors: a female donor with multiple sclerosis, enrolled in a pregnancy study. CDR3s include the opening cysteine and the closing phenylalanine or tryptophan. A D gene is named only where the DNA matches it firmly. Clone size is given for some rows only: seen once, a few or many times, or a class if the clone is expanded.

D gene	clone size	V gene	CDR3 length	J gene	CDR3 protein	CDR3 DNA
TRBD1	.	TRBV2	17	TRBJ1-5	CASSDVLGQGKGQPQHF	TGTGCCAGCAGTGATGTTCTGGGACAGGGAAAGGGTCAGCCCCAGCATTTT
.	.	TRBV19	13	TRBJ1-2	CASSIAGDYGYTF	TGTGCCAGTAGTATCGCAGGGGACTATGGCTACACCTTC
.	.	TRBV7-9	15	TRBJ2-3	CASSFLRASTDTQYF	TGTGCCAGCAGCTTTCTACGAGCCAGCACAGATACGCAGTATTTT
TRBD1	.	TRBV5-6	15	TRBJ2-7	CASSGHGTGSHEQYF	TGTGCCAGCAGCGGCCACGGGACAGGGTCCCACGAGCAGTACTTC
.	medium-sized	TRBV6-7	15	TRBJ1-2	CASSPGRGFDYGYTF	TGTGCCAGCAGCCCCGGACGGGGATTCGATTATGGCTACACCTTC
.	.	TRBV6-1	17	TRBJ2-3	CASSESLDGGPPDTQYF	TGTGCCAGCAGTGAATCCCTTGACGGGGGGCCTCCCGATACGCAGTATTTT
TRBD2	once	TRBV6-4	13	TRBJ2-3	CASSTSGTDTQYF	TGTGCCAGCAGTACTAGCGGAACAGATACGCAGTATTTT
TRBD2	.	TRBV5-6	14	TRBJ2-7	CASSLPSGGVEQYF	TGTGCCAGCAGCCTACCTAGCGGGGGGGTTGAGCAGTACTTC
.	.	TRBV19	16	TRBJ2-3	CASTSPGRGNTDTQYF	TGTGCCAGTACCTCCCCCGGTAGGGGGAACACAGATACGCAGTATTTT
.	.	TRBV9	14	TRBJ2-1	CASSVGGNSNEQFF	TGTGCCAGCAGCGTAGGAGGGAACAGCAATGAGCAGTTCTTC
TRBD2	.	TRBV7-7	16	TRBJ2-5	CASSTSSGGGLETQYF	TGTGCCAGCAGCACGTCTAGCGGGGGTGGTTTAGAGACCCAGTACTTC
.	.	TRBV30	14	TRBJ1-2	CAWSVQDPNYGYTF	TGTGCCTGGAGTGTACAGGACCCTAACTATGGCTACACCTTC
.	.	TRBV9	14	TRBJ2-1	CASSPRTDYNEQFF	TGTGCCAGCAGCCCAAGGACTGACTACAATGAGCAGTTCTTC
TRBD2	.	TRBV9	14	TRBJ2-7	CASSLGTSRNEQYF	TGTGCCAGCAGCTTGGGGACTAGCAGGAACGAGCAGTACTTC
TRBD1	once	TRBV9	13	TRBJ2-1	CASGDRGNNEQFF	TGTGCCAGCGGGGACAGGGGAAACAATGAGCAGTTCTTC
.	.	TRBV7-6	12	TRBJ1-1	CASRNWNTEAFF	TGTGCCAGTAGAAACTGGAACACTGAAGCTTTCTTT
.	.	TRBV4-3	16	TRBJ2-1	CASSQGVPGGLNEQFF	TGCGCCAGCAGCCAAGGAGTCCCAGGGGGGCTTAATGAGCAGTTCTTC
TRBD2	.	TRBV7-9	16	TRBJ2-4	CASRPSGGAAKNIQYF	TGTGCCAGCAGACCTAGCGGGGGGGCCGCCAAAAACATTCAGTACTTC
TRBD1	.	TRBV4-2	14	TRBJ2-5	CASSQDRGPETQYF	TGTGCCAGCAGCCAAGACAGGGGGCCAGAGACCCAGTACTTC
TRBD2	few	TRBV25-1	15	TRBJ2-3	CASSAAGGSTDTQYF	TGTGCCAGCAGTGCAGCGGGGGGGAGCACAGATACGCAGTATTTT
.	.	TRBV6-1	15	TRBJ2-7	CASSEARLALLGGYF	TGTGCCAGCAGTGAAGCAAGGCTAGCGCTTCTGGGGGGGTACTTC
.	.	TRBV10-3	13	TRBJ2-2	CAINPLDTGELFF	TGTGCCATCAATCCCCTCGACACCGGGGAGCTGTTTTTT
TRBD2	.	TRBV5-4	16	TRBJ2-5	CASSQDGAGGVETQYF	TGTGCCAGCAGCCAAGACGGCGCGGGGGGGGTGGAGACCCAGTACTTC
TRBD1	.	TRBV7-2	13	TRBJ2-4	CASSTGVADIQYF	TGTGCCAGCAGCACAGGGGTGGCGGACATTCAGTACTTC
TRBD2	.	TRBV9	14	TRBJ2-1	CASSSGTSRNEQFF	TGTGCCAGCAGCTCTGGGACTAGTAGGAATGAGCAGTTCTTC
TRBD1	.	TRBV7-3	12	TRBJ2-1	CASSQTGGPQFF	TGTGCCAGCAGCCAGACAGGGGGACCGCAGTTCTTC
.	.	TRBV27	13	TRBJ1-4	CASSFGENEKLFF	TGTGCCAGCAGTTTCGGGGAGAATGAAAAACTGTTTTTT